This T cell receptor beta chain was recorded in a study of blood T cells in healthy people across ages. Study findings and constraints: The study lacked donor CMV status, which possibly confounded expanded clonotype changes.

A second PCR, run for roughly 7 to 11 cycles, used a sample-barcoded 5' primer plus a J-beta primer mix. TCRdb re-called the 5' RACE reads through MiXCR, storing one row per CDR3 protein. The sample includes approximately 940,000 distinct CDR3 sequences, under 50% of them seen just once. Regarding this clonotype: Its antigen is unknown.

Collection of about 9.4 milliliters of peripheral blood was performed for each donor. The CDR3 has 15 amino acids. Germline V gene data show CDR1 as LNHDA and CDR2 as SQIVND (reference sequence). Trimming took 5 bases from V and 6 from J; bases not matched to a gene: 9. The genes are TRBV19 and TRBJ2-1, with 8 bases fitting TRBD2. The sample consisted of blood. The clonotype was recovered from a man younger than 40 in good health. CDR3 loop: CASSLGGVVGNEQFF. The DNA for the CDR3 is TGTGCCAGTAGTCTCGGGGGGGTGGTGGGCAATGAGCAGTTCTTC.